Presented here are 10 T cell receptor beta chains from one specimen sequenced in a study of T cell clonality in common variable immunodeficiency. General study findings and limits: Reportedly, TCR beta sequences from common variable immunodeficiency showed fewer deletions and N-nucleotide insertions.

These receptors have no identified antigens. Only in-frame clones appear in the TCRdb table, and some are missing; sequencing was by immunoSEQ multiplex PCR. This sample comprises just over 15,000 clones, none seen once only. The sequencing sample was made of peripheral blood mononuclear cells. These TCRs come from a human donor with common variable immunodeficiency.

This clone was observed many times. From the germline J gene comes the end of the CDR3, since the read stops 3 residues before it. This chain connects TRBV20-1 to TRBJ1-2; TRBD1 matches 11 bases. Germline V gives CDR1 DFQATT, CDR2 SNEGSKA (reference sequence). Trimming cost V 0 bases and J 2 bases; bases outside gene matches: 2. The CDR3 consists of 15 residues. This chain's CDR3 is CSARDRDRGNYGYTF. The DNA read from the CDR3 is TGCAGTGCTAGAGATAGGGACAGGGGGAACTATGGC.

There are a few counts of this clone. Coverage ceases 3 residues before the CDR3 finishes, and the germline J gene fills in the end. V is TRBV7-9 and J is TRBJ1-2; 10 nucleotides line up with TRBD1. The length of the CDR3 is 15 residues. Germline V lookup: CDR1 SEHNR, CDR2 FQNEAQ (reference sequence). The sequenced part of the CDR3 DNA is TGTGCCAGCAGCTTAGTGGACAGGGGGAAAAAGGGC. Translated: CASSLVDRGKKG. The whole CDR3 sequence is CASSLVDRGKKGYTF.

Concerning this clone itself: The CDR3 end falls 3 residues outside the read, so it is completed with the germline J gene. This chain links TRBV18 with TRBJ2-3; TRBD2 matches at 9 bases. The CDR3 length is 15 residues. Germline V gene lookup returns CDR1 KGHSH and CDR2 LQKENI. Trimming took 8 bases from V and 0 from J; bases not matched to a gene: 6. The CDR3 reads CASLRTSASTDTQYF. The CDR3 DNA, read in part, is TGTGCCAGCCTGCGGACTAGCGCAAGCACAGATACG.

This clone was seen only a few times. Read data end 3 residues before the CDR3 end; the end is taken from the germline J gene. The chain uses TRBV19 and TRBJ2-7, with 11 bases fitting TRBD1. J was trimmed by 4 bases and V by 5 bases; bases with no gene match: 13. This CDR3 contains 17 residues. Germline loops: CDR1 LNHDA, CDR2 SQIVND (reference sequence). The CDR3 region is CASSLQATGTGGYEQYF. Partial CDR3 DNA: TGTGCCAGTAGTTTGCAGGCGACCGGGACAGGGGGTTACGAG.

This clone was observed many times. CDR3: CASSLEEGLAHTQYF. The covered CDR3 bases are TGTGCCAGCAGCTTAGAAGAGGGACTAGCGCATACG. The rearrangement links TRBV11-2 to TRBJ2-3, with TRBD2 matching over 10 bases. Read coverage stops 3 residues before the CDR3 terminus; the germline J gene supplies the remainder. In germline, CDR1 is SGHAT, CDR2 FQNNGV. V trimming: 0 bases; J trimming: 7 bases; junction bases outside the gene matches: 4. The CDR3 consists of 15 residues.

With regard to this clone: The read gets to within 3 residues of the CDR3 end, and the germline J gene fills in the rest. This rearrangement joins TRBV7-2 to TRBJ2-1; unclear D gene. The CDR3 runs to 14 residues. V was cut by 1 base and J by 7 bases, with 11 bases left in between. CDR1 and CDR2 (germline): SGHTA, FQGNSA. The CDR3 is CASSLDTGDNEQFF. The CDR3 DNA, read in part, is TGTGCCAGCAGCTTAGATACCGGTGATAATGAG.

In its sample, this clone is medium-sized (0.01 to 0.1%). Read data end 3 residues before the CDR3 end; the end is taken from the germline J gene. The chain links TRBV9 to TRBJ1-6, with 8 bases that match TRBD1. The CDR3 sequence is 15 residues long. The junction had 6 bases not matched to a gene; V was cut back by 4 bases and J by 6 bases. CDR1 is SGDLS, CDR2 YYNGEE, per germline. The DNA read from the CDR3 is TGTGCCAGCAGCTCGACAGGGGCCAGTAATTCACCC. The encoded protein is CASSSTGASNSP. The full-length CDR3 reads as CASSSTGASNSPLHF.

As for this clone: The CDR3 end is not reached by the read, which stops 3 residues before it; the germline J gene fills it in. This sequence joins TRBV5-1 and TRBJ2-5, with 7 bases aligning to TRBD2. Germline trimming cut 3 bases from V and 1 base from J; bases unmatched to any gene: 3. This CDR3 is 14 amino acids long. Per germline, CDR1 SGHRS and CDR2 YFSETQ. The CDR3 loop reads CASSSSGAQETQYF. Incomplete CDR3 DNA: TGCGCCAGCAGCTCCAGCGGGGCCCAAGAGACC.

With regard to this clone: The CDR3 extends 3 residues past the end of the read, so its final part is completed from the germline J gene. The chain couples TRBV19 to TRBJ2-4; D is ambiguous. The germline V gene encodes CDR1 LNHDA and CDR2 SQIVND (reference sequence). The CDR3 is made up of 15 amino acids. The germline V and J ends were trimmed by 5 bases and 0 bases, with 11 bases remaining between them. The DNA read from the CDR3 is TGTGCCAGTAGTCCGCGGTCCAGAGCCAAAAACATT. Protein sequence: CASSPRSRAKNI. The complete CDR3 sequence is CASSPRSRAKNIQYF. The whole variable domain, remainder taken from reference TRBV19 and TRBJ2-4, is DGGITQSPKYLFRKEGQNVTLSCEQNLNHDAMYWYRQDPGQGLRLIYYSQIVNDFQKGDIAEGYSVSREKKESFPLTVTSAQKNPTAFYLCASSPRSRAKNIQYFGAGTRLSVL.

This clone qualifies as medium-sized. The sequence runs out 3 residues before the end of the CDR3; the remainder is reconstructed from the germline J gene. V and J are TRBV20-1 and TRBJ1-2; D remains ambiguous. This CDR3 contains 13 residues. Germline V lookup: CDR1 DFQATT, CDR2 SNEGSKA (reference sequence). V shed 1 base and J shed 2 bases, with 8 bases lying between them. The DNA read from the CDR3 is TGCAGTGCTAGAGGTGGTGCGAACTATGGC. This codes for CSARGGANYG. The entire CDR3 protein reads CSARGGANYGYTF.